The clone carrying this T cell receptor beta chain is a singleton in its sample. The antigen is undetermined. The data are from a study of cytomegalovirus exposure and HLA in healthy donors. General study points: A later analysis linked a missense DCLRE1C variant to TCR beta V- and J-gene trimming. Highly shared sequence variants in one cluster were likely a sequencing artifact. A later analysis reportedly identified an Asian-associated ancestry cluster as carrying fewer N-insertions than the 666-donor mean.

Amplification used 60 Vbeta primers and 13 Jbeta primers. Generated by immunoSEQ multiplex PCR, the TCRdb table keeps only in-frame clones and is missing some. The repertoire holds some 77,000 clones, with under 85% as singletons. Germline lookup yields CDR1 SQVTM and CDR2 ANQGSEA. The CDR3 consists of 14 residues. With 3 bases removed from V and 0 bases from J, the gap between germline ends came to 11 bases. The TCR sequence derives from a middle-aged woman in good health and CMV-seropositive. The rearrangement uses TRBV29-1 and TRBJ1-1, with a possible D match to TRBD1 (6 bases). Sequenced sample: PBMCs. CDR3 loop: CSVDLQGLNTEAFF. CDR3 bases: TGCAGCGTTGATTTACAGGGCCTGAACACTGAAGCTTTCTTT.